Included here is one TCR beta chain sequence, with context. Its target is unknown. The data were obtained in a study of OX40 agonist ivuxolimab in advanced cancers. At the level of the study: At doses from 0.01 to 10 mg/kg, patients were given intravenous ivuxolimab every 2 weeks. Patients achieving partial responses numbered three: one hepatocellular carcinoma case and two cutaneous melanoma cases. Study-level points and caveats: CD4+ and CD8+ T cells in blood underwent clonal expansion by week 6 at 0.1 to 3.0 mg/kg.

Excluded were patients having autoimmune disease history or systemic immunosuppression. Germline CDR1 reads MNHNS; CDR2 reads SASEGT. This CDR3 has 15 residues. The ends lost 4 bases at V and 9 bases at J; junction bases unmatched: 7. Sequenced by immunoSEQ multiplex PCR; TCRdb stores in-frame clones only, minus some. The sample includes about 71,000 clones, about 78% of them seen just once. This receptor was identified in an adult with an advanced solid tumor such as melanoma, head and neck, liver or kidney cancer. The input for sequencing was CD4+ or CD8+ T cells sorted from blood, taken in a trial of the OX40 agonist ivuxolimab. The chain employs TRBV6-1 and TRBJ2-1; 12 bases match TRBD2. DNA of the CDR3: TGTGCCAGCAGTGTAGGACTAGCGGGAAAGGGTGAGCAGTTCTTC. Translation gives CASSVGLAGKGEQFF.